These 25 T cell receptor beta chains were all obtained from the same sample, sequenced in a study of control samples from healthy donors and cancer patients (dated by TCRdb to 2019 to 2021). The library was obtained by the immunoSEQ multiplex PCR assay. TCRdb carries this immuneACCESS record with in-frame sequences only. Its versions omit some clonotypes, under half of them owing to an unresolved V gene in the studies checked, with the rest unexplained. Across this sample there are around 150,000 clones, with over 95% seen only once. Of the sample, just over 1% falls within the top ten clones. Sequencing used blood. The origin of the receptors is a woman aged 25 to 39 in good health.

The chain recombines TRBV6-1 with TRBJ1-5; D unclear. Germline V gives CDR1 MNHNS, CDR2 SASEGT. Trimming stripped 3 bases from V and 1 base from J, with 22 bases between. This CDR3 is 19 amino acids long. For the CDR3, the DNA is TGTGCCAGCAGTGACCAACCGTTCTACCGGAGAGAGAGCAATCAGCCCCAGCATTTT. This codes for CASSDQPFYRRESNQPQHF.

This chain links TRBV9 with TRBJ1-6; a weak D match, TRBD1 (5 bases). CDR1 and CDR2 (germline): SGDLS, YYNGEE. The CDR3 is 12 residues long. V shed 3 bases and J shed 12 bases, with 10 bases lying between them. CDR3 in amino acids: CASSAYTGPLHF. The CDR3 DNA reads as TGTGCCAGCAGCGCATACACAGGACCCCTCCACTTT.

The CDR3 sequence is CASSSLQGRGYEQYF. CDR3 nucleotides: TGTGCCAGCAGTTCTCTACAGGGACGGGGCTACGAGCAGTACTTC. The chain has TRBV6-5 and TRBJ2-7, with D tentatively TRBD1 (6 bases). CDR1 is MNHEY, CDR2 SVGAGI, per germline. V was cut by 4 bases and J by 3 bases, with 16 bases left in between. The CDR3 totals 15 residues.

The rearrangement links TRBV5-1 to TRBJ2-7; 7 bases are shared with TRBD1. The CDR3 runs to 13 residues. The germline CDR1 and CDR2 sequences are SGHRS and YFSETQ. J lost 5 bases, V lost 2 bases, and 4 bases had no gene match. The CDR3 DNA reads as TGCGCCAGCAGCTTTACAGGGGATCACGAGCAGTACTTC. Translating it yields CASSFTGDHEQYF.

The chain carries TRBV9 and TRBJ1-2; 10 positions agree with TRBD1. The V gene end was trimmed by 0 bases and the J gene end by 4 bases; junction bases not matched to a gene: 9. The CDR3 has 17 residues. Germline values: CDR1 SGDLS, CDR2 YYNGEE. CDR3 DNA: TGTGCCAGCAGCGTAGCTATTGAGACAGGGGGCCTCTATGGCTACACCTTC. It encodes CASSVAIETGGLYGYTF.

With respect to this clone: Within the sample, other DNA sequences also encode this same CDR3. The rearrangement links TRBV20-1 to TRBJ2-5; D gene uncertain. The CDR3 is 10 amino acids. Trimming took 3 bases from V and 5 from J, leaving 4 bases between them. Germline-derived CDR1 and CDR2 are DFQATT and SNEGSKA (reference sequence). The CDR3 region is CSARRETQYF. Here the CDR3 DNA reads TGCAGTGCTAGGAGGGAGACCCAGTACTTC.

V usage is TRBV4-1 and J usage is TRBJ2-1; 9 bases align to TRBD2. Unmatched junction bases numbered 3, after V lost 4 bases and J lost 2 bases. CDR3 length: 15 residues. The germline V gene encodes CDR1 MGHRA and CDR2 YSYEKL. The CDR3 sequence: CASSPGTSPYNEQFF. In DNA, the CDR3 is TGCGCCAGCAGCCCCGGGACTAGCCCCTACAATGAGCAGTTCTTC.

J is TRBJ1-5 and V is TRBV28; a possible D gene is TRBD1 (6 bases). Germline-derived CDR1 and CDR2 are MDHEN and SYDVKM. With 10 bases removed from V and 0 bases from J, the gap between germline ends came to 16 bases. This CDR3 region has 15 residues. CDR3 DNA sequence: TGTGCCATCAGGGGTCAGGGAAATAGCAATCAGCCCCAGCATTTT. It translates to CAIRGQGNSNQPQHF.

J is TRBJ1-2 and V is TRBV18, with TRBD1 identical over 7 bases. Trimming took 3 bases from V and 0 from J; bases not matched to a gene: 4. Germline CDR1 reads KGHSH; CDR2 reads LQKENI. The CDR3 has 15 residues. The CDR3 nucleotides are TGTGCCAGCTCACCCGCGGACAGGCCTAACTATGGCTACACCTTC. Translated: CASSPADRPNYGYTF.

The chain links TRBV6-5 to TRBJ2-5; D possibly corresponds to TRBD1 (6 bases). The CDR3 is made up of 13 amino acids. CDR1 and CDR2 (germline): MNHEY, SVGAGI. The germline V and J ends were trimmed by 4 bases and 2 bases, with 8 bases remaining between them. The CDR3 loop reads CASSFDRQETQYF. The CDR3 nucleotides read TGTGCCAGCAGTTTTGACAGGCAAGAGACCCAGTACTTC.

V and J are TRBV28 and TRBJ1-5, with D possibly being TRBD1 (5 bases). The length of the CDR3 is 16 residues. V lost 3 bases and J lost 0, with 12 bases in between. Germline-derived CDR1 and CDR2 are MDHEN and SYDVKM. The CDR3 DNA sequence: TGTGCCAGCAGTTTCGGGGGACTTTATAGCAATCAGCCCCAGCATTTT. This sequence encodes CASSFGGLYSNQPQHF.

As for this clone: One junction end disagrees with the germline gene, perhaps due to a read error. The V call is TRBV3-1 (or the pseudogene TRBV3-2), the J call TRBJ2-5; D is unclear. Germline V lookup: CDR1 LGHDT, CDR2 YNNKEL (reference sequence). The CDR3 runs to 11 residues. The DNA of the CDR3 is TGTGCCAACAGCCTTGGGGAGACCCAGTACTTC. This codes for CANSLGETQYF.

The CDR3 region has the DNA TGTGCCAGCAGCTTGGGGGCCCCCTACGAGCAGTACTTC. As protein: CASSLGAPYEQYF. This sequence joins TRBV11-3 and TRBJ2-7, with a tentative D call TRBD1 (6 bases). This CDR3 contains 13 residues. The ends were cut back, 3 bases at V and 2 bases at J, with 8 bases in the middle. From germline, CDR1 is SGHNT and CDR2 YENEEA.

CDR3 in DNA: TGTGCCAGCAGCCGACAGAGTTCCTACGAGCAGTACTTC. It yields the protein CASSRQSSYEQYF. The chain has TRBV6-5 and TRBJ2-7, with a weak D call TRBD1 (5 bases). The CDR3 totals 13 residues. The germline gives CDR1 MNHEY, CDR2 SVGAGI. The ends were cut back, 6 bases at V and 1 base at J, with 10 bases in the middle.

CDR3 amino acids: CAISERVSYGYTF. The CDR3 nucleotides read TGTGCCATCAGTGAGCGGGTGAGCTATGGCTACACCTTC. This chain joins TRBV10-3 and TRBJ1-2, with D unresolved. Trimming removed 2 bases at V and 4 bases at J, with 8 bases between. Germline assignment: CDR1 ENHRY and CDR2 SYGVKD. This CDR3 has 13 residues.

The chain combines TRBV2 with TRBJ2-1, with a possible D match to TRBD2 (6 bases). The V end lost 6 bases, the J end lost 3 bases, and 15 bases lay between the germline ends. Germline V gene sequence: CDR1 SNHLY, CDR2 FYNNEI. There are 15 residues in the CDR3. CDR3 DNA sequence: TGTGCCAGCAGGGGCGGCGGGACCAACTACAATGAGCAGTTCTTC. This codes for CASRGGGTNYNEQFF.

This chain joins TRBV5-1 and TRBJ2-7, with 7 bases fitting TRBD2. Trimming removed 4 bases from V and 2 bases from J; junction bases left unmatched: 6. This CDR3 is built from 14 residues. Looked up from germline, CDR1 is SGHRS and CDR2 is YFSETQ. Here the CDR3 reads CASSPGGTPYEQYF. The CDR3 coding sequence is TGCGCCAGCAGCCCCGGGGGGACTCCCTACGAGCAGTACTTC.

This chain uses TRBV5-1 with TRBJ2-7; 13 bases agree with TRBD2. The CDR3 totals 16 residues. In germline, CDR1 is SGHRS, CDR2 YFSETQ. The junction had 4 bases not matched to a gene; V was cut back by 2 bases and J by 2 bases. The CDR3 DNA sequence: TGCGCCAGCAGCTTACGGACTAGCGGGAGCGCCTACGAGCAGTACTTC. Encoded protein: CASSLRTSGSAYEQYF.

The chain links TRBV5-1 to TRBJ1-3, with a weak D call TRBD1 (5 bases). Germline V CDR1 and CDR2: SGHRS, YFSETQ. The CDR3 extends over 15 amino acids. Trimming pared 0 bases from V and 1 base from J, leaving 8 bases between. The CDR3 region is CASSLAGGSGNTIYF. The CDR3, as DNA: TGCGCCAGCAGCTTGGCTGGGGGTTCTGGAAACACCATATATTTT.

This clone was found once. A junction boundary mismatches the germline segment, possibly from a read error. V is TRBV7-8 and J is TRBJ1-2, with D unclear. Germline assignment: CDR1 SGHVS and CDR2 FQNEAQ. There are 15 residues in the CDR3. CDR3 residues: CVSSPHNKGSHGYTF. The CDR3 bases are TGTGTCAGCAGCCCTCATAATAAGGGTTCACATGGCTACACCTTC.

This chain uses TRBV13 with TRBJ1-5, with 7 bases lining up with TRBD1. J lost 1 base, V lost 5 bases, and 2 bases had no gene match. CDR3 length: 14 residues. Germline CDR1 PRHDT, CDR2 FYEKMQ (reference sequence). CDR3 sequence reads: CASSKGQSNQPQHF. The CDR3 region has the DNA TGTGCCAGCAGCAAGGGACAGAGCAATCAGCCCCAGCATTTT.

The chain uses TRBV19 and TRBJ2-6, with a tentative D call TRBD1 (6 bases). Between the trimmed V and J ends, which lost 4 bases and 1 base, there was a span of 8 bases. Germline-derived CDR1 and CDR2 are LNHDA and SQIVND (reference sequence). This CDR3 is built from 15 residues. CDR3 amino acids: CASSKQGSGANVLTF. In nucleotides, the CDR3 is TGTGCCAGTAGTAAACAGGGATCTGGGGCCAACGTCCTGACTTTC. The complete variable domain, with remaining parts taken from reference TRBV19 and TRBJ2-6, reads DGGITQSPKYLFRKEGQNVTLSCEQNLNHDAMYWYRQDPGQGLRLIYYSQIVNDFQKGDIAEGYSVSREKKESFPLTVTSAQKNPTAFYLCASSKQGSGANVLTFGAGSRLTVL.

The gene calls are TRBV7-9 and TRBJ2-1; D gene ambiguous. Trimming removed 2 bases from V and 2 bases from J, with 10 bases in between. The V gene's germline CDR1 is SEHNR and CDR2 FQNEAQ (reference sequence). The CDR3 extends over 15 amino acids. The CDR3 nucleotides are TGTGCCAGCAGCTTATCAGGTTTCGCCTACAATGAGCAGTTCTTC. Translated: CASSLSGFAYNEQFF.

This chain's CDR3 is CASSLRAEHNSPLHF. CDR3 sequence (DNA): TGTGCCAGTAGTTTACGGGCAGAGCATAATTCACCCCTCCACTTT. The V gene is TRBV19, the J gene TRBJ1-6; D unclear. CDR3 length: 15 residues. From germline, CDR1 is LNHDA and CDR2 SQIVND (reference sequence). Trimming removed 5 bases at V and 5 bases at J, with 13 bases between.

The sample holds one count of this clone. This chain links TRBV28 with TRBJ1-1; no definite D call. The V gene lost 2 bases and the J gene lost 1 base, with 5 bases spanning the gap. Germline V lookup: CDR1 MDHEN, CDR2 SYDVKM. The CDR3 length is 13 residues. The CDR3 bases are TGTGCCAGCAGTTTACGGCGGAACACTGAAGCTTTCTTT. This translates into CASSLRRNTEAFF.